A selection of T cell receptor beta chains follows, all from one sample in a study of cytomegalovirus exposure and HLA in healthy donors. Assay: immunoSEQ multiplex PCR; the TCRdb copy retains only in-frame clones and omits some. The top ten hold around 1.6% of the sample, which has about 55,000 clones, around four fifths seen once. Material: PBMCs. These receptor sequences come from a man aged 30 to 39 in good health and CMV-seronegative. CDR3s include the opening cysteine and the closing phenylalanine or tryptophan. D genes are given only for firm matches. Clone size is given for some rows only: seen once, a few or many times, or a class if the clone is expanded.

NA,TRBD1,TRBJ2-2,TRBV25-1,TGTGCCAGCAGTGACCCGCGGACAGGGGTGTTCACCGGGGAGCTGTTTTTT,CASSDPRTGVFTGELFF
NA,NA,TRBJ2-7,TRBV7-2,TGTGCCAGCAGCTTAGTCTTTAACGAGCAGTACTTC,CASSLVFNEQYF
NA,TRBD2,TRBJ2-3,TRBV5-4,TGTGCCAGCAGCTTCGGGGGGGCCGGAGGAGATACGCAGTATTTT,CASSFGGAGGDTQYF
NA,TRBD1,TRBJ2-2,TRBV4-3,TGCGCCAGCAGCCGCACCGGGACAGGGAACACCGGGGAGCTGTTTTTT,CASSRTGTGNTGELFF
few,TRBD2,TRBJ2-3,TRBV25-1,TGTGCCAGCAGCCCCTTGGTAGTAGCGGGAGGAAGAGATACGCAGTATTTT,CASSPLVVAGGRDTQYF
NA,TRBD2,TRBJ2-7,TRBV7-2,TGTGCCAGCAGCTTTAGCGGGAGACCCTACGAGCAGTACTTC,CASSFSGRPYEQYF
NA,NA,TRBJ2-3,TRBV7-6,TGTGCCAGCAGCCTGGGACTGTTGATGAATACGCAGTATTTT,CASSLGLLMNTQYF
NA,NA,TRBJ2-7,TRBV14,TGTGCCAGCAGCACCCAGCAGGGAGGAATCCCGGGGGAGCAGTACTTC,CASSTQQGGIPGEQYF
NA,TRBD2,TRBJ2-1,TRBV18,TGTGCCAGCTCACCTGGACAGGAGGCTAGCGGGAGCCACCGCGGGGAGTTCTTC,CASSPGQEASGSHRGEFF
NA,TRBD1,TRBJ1-1,TRBV6-5,TGTGCCAGCAGTTACGGACAGGGCACCACTGAAGCTTTCTTT,CASSYGQGTTEAFF
medium-sized,NA,TRBJ1-1,TRBV13,TGTGCCAGCAGCTTAGGTGGGAGCACTGAAGCTTTCTTT,CASSLGGSTEAFF
few,TRBD2,TRBJ2-7,TRBV2,TGTGCCAGCAGTGACCTAGCGGGAATTGAAGCCTACGAGCAGTACTTC,CASSDLAGIEAYEQYF
few,TRBD2,TRBJ2-3,TRBV4-3,TGCGCCAGCAGCCAAACACGAGCGGGGTACACAGATACGCAGTATTTT,CASSQTRAGYTDTQYF
NA,NA,TRBJ1-6,TRBV28,TGTGCCAGCAGTTTTTTCAGGTCAAATTCACCCCTCCACTTT,CASSFFRSNSPLHF
NA,TRBD1,TRBJ2-7,TRBV5-1,TGCGCCAGCGGCCTGGGACAGGGGGTGTACGAGCAGTACTTC,CASGLGQGVYEQYF
NA,TRBD2,TRBJ2-3,TRBV5-4,TGTGCCAGCAGCTTTGGTCTAGCGGGGCATAGCACAGATACGCAGTATTTT,CASSFGLAGHSTDTQYF